The clone carrying this T cell receptor (beta chain) has a single count. The sample is drawn from a study of blood T cell repertoires in COVID-19. Study summary: Sites across the United States, Italy and Spain contributed samples from acute and convalescent COVID-19.

All enrollees were roughly 18 to 95 years old and from roughly 26 US areas. CDR3 length equals 14 residues. The germline V gene has CDR1 ENHRY and CDR2 SYGVKD. Losses at the gene ends were 2 bases for V and 6 bases for J; bases not matched to a gene: 4. Source study methods: From reference gene primer amplification, estimates of nucleated cell counts were derived. Clones were sequenced by immunoSEQ multiplex PCR, and TCRdb holds only the in-frame ones, with some missing. That table furnishes V, J and clone size, whereas the DNA furnished D and trimming. Here the sample spans just over 300,000 clones, 80% to 90% being singletons.

The sequence came from a man in his thirties or forties who had recovered from COVID-19. Input material: PBMCs or T cells enriched from blood (not recorded which). V gene TRBV10-3 combines with J gene TRBJ2-7, with 10 bases aligning to TRBD1. This chain's CDR3 is CAISEAGQGPEQYF. CDR3 in DNA: TGTGCCATCAGTGAGGCGGGACAGGGGCCCGAGCAGTACTTC.